These 8 T cell receptor beta chains share one sample of origin, sequenced in a study of blood T cell repertoires in COVID-19. This table comes from immunoSEQ multiplex PCR, and its TCRdb copy is limited to in-frame clones, with some not included. The sample includes some 170,000 clones, approximately 80% of them seen just once. Input material: PBMCs or T cells enriched from blood (not recorded which). These receptors were collected from a man aged 40-50 years who had recovered from COVID-19.

Notes on this clone: Other DNA sequences within the sample encode an identical CDR3. The chain is built from TRBV5-1 and TRBJ2-5; 15 nucleotides align to TRBD2. Germline V CDR1 and CDR2: SGHRS, YFSETQ. V lost 2 bases to trimming and J lost 2 bases; unmatched junction nucleotides: 1. The CDR3 totals 16 residues. CDR3 nucleotide sequence: TGCGCCAGCAGCTTAGGGACTAGCGGGGGGCAAGAGACCCAGTACTTC. Its translation: CASSLGTSGGQETQYF.

The gene calls are TRBV10-3 and TRBJ2-5; a weak D match, TRBD1 (5 bases). This CDR3 is built from 18 residues. Germline V gene lookup returns CDR1 ENHRY and CDR2 SYGVKD. V was trimmed by 4 bases and J by 5 bases, leaving 26 bases between them. CDR3 protein: CAISANTRVRLGRETQYF. The CDR3 DNA sequence: TGTGCCATCAGTGCGAATACCAGGGTGAGGTTGGGGCGCGAGACCCAGTACTTC.

The table lists this clone with many counts. This rearrangement joins TRBV6-2 or TRBV6-3 to TRBJ1-1; 7 bases line up with TRBD1. The CDR3 runs 13 residues. Germline-derived CDR1 and CDR2 are MNHEY and SVGEGT. V trimming: 4 bases; J trimming: 7 bases; junction bases outside the gene matches: 6. This CDR3 reads CASSWTGQDEAFF. CDR3 DNA sequence: TGTGCCAGCAGTTGGACCGGACAGGATGAAGCTTTCTTT.

The chain links TRBV13 to TRBJ1-2; D ambiguous. Germline V gives CDR1 PRHDT, CDR2 FYEKMQ (reference sequence). Trimming cost V 7 bases and J 1 base, with 19 bases left between them. The CDR3 runs to 16 residues. CDR3 nucleotides: TGTGCCAGCACCTTCGAACAAGGAGGCTTTAACTATGGCTACACCTTC. Translation: CASTFEQGGFNYGYTF.

The chain uses TRBV21-1 and TRBJ1-5; the tabulated D call, TRBD1, remains unverified against the DNA. TRBV21-1 is tagged as a pseudogene. This CDR3 comprises 19 residues. This chain's CDR3 is CASSKGSSLAYLINQPQHF. In DNA form, the CDR3 reads TGTGCCAGCAGCAAAGGAAGTTCATTGGCTTATTTGATCAATCAGCCCCAGCATTTT.

CDR3 in DNA: TGCGCCAGCAGCGCCGCCGGGACAGCGAACATTCAGTACTTC. Its protein product is CASSAAGTANIQYF. The chain links TRBV5-1 to TRBJ2-4, with 7 positions matching TRBD1. The CDR3 contains 14 residues. Germline lookup yields CDR1 SGHRS and CDR2 YFSETQ. J lost 7 bases, V lost 4 bases, and 8 bases had no gene match.

This chain joins TRBV4-1 and TRBJ2-4, with D maybe TRBD2 (6 bases). Looked up from germline, CDR1 is MGHRA and CDR2 is YSYEKL. V dropped 1 base and J dropped 2 bases, with 15 bases sitting between them. The length of the CDR3 is 17 residues. CDR3 in DNA: TGCGCCAGCAGCCAAGTCTGGGTCGGGGGACCCAAAAACATTCAGTACTTC. As protein: CASSQVWVGGPKNIQYF.

The rearrangement uses TRBV2 and TRBJ2-5; 7 bases match TRBD1. Germline V lookup: CDR1 SNHLY, CDR2 FYNNEI. CDR3 length: 13 residues. V shed 7 bases, J shed 5 bases, and the junction held 7 bases outside the gene matches. The CDR3 protein is CASNPQGVETQYF. The CDR3 bases are TGTGCCAGCAACCCCCAGGGGGTGGAGACCCAGTACTTC. The full variable domain, its missing parts supplied by reference TRBV2 and TRBJ2-5, is EPEVTQTPSHQVTQMGQEVILRCVPISNHLYFYWYRQILGQKVEFLVSFYNNEISEKSEIFDDQFSVERPDGSNFTLKIRSTKLEDSAMYFCASNPQGVETQYFGPGTRLLVL.